Listed below are T cell receptor beta chains from one sample, sequenced in a study of blood T cells in healthy people across ages. MiXCR was run by TCRdb on the 5' RACE reads, yielding one entry per CDR3 protein. The table has about 900,000 distinct CDR3 sequences, roughly 48% seen once. Sequenced material: blood. Source of these receptors: a young man in good health. Both conserved end residues are part of each CDR3. The order of the fields is V gene, D gene, clone size, J gene, CDR3 protein, CDR3 DNA. The D gene is left open where the match is weak. Size tells how often a clone was seen (once, few, many) or the class of an expanded clone, and some rows leave it out.

V gene: TRBV20-1; D gene: TRBD2; clone size: .; J gene: TRBJ2-5; CDR3 protein: CSSIGPAGVETQYF; CDR3 DNA: TGCAGTTCCATAGGGCCAGCGGGAGTAGAGACCCAGTACTTC
V gene: TRBV6-5; D gene: TRBD2; clone size: few; J gene: TRBJ2-3; CDR3 protein: CASSYSFTSGATDTQYF; CDR3 DNA: TGTGCCAGCAGTTACTCCTTCACTAGCGGGGCCACAGATACGCAGTATTTT
V gene: TRBV5-1; D gene: .; clone size: few; J gene: TRBJ1-5; CDR3 protein: CASSDGQGGNQPQHF; CDR3 DNA: TGCGCCAGCAGCGATGGGCAGGGTGGGAATCAGCCCCAGCATTTT
V gene: TRBV27; D gene: TRBD2; clone size: .; J gene: TRBJ2-5; CDR3 protein: CASSTRTSYEQYF; CDR3 DNA: TGTGCCAGCAGCACACGGACTAGTTATGAGCAGTACTTC
V gene: TRBV3-1; D gene: .; clone size: few; J gene: TRBJ1-2; CDR3 protein: CASSQATGLKNYGYTF; CDR3 DNA: TGTGCCAGCAGCCAGGCTACCGGACTCAAAAACTATGGCTACACCTTC
V gene: TRBV9; D gene: .; clone size: .; J gene: TRBJ2-2; CDR3 protein: CASSVTGPVGTGELFF; CDR3 DNA: TGTGCCAGCAGCGTTACCGGCCCCGTTGGCACCGGGGAGCTGTTTTTT
V gene: TRBV3-1; D gene: TRBD1; clone size: .; J gene: TRBJ1-4; CDR3 protein: CASSQGQGTTNEKLFF; CDR3 DNA: TGTGCCAGCAGCCAAGGACAGGGGACAACTAATGAAAAACTGTTTTTT
V gene: TRBV3-1; D gene: .; clone size: once; J gene: TRBJ2-2; CDR3 protein: CASSLLVGNTGELFF; CDR3 DNA: TGTGCCAGCAGCCTCCTAGTCGGGAACACCGGGGAGCTGTTTTTT
V gene: TRBV12-3/TRBV12-4; D gene: TRBD2; clone size: .; J gene: TRBJ2-3; CDR3 protein: CASRPGLAGGTDTQYF; CDR3 DNA: TGTGCCAGCAGACCGGGGCTAGCGGGGGGAACAGATACGCAGTATTTT
V gene: TRBV5-1; D gene: TRBD1; clone size: few; J gene: TRBJ2-1; CDR3 protein: CASSQGQAGNEQFF; CDR3 DNA: TGCGCCAGCAGCCAAGGACAGGCGGGCAATGAGCAGTTCTTC
V gene: TRBV12-3/TRBV12-4; D gene: .; clone size: .; J gene: TRBJ1-1; CDR3 protein: CASSAELNTEAFF; CDR3 DNA: TGTGCCAGCAGTGCCGAGTTGAACACTGAAGCTTTCTTT
V gene: TRBV6-5; D gene: TRBD1; clone size: .; J gene: TRBJ1-1; CDR3 protein: CASSNPGQGKAFF; CDR3 DNA: TGTGCCAGCAGTAACCCGGGACAGGGGAAAGCTTTCTTT
V gene: TRBV5-1; D gene: TRBD1; clone size: few; J gene: TRBJ1-4; CDR3 protein: CASTEGTANNEKLFF; CDR3 DNA: TGCGCCAGCACCGAAGGGACAGCAAATAATGAAAAACTGTTTTTT
V gene: TRBV9; D gene: TRBD1; clone size: many; J gene: TRBJ1-5; CDR3 protein: CASSVGAGGFGQPQHF; CDR3 DNA: TGTGCCAGCAGCGTAGGAGCAGGGGGCTTTGGTCAGCCCCAGCATTTT
V gene: TRBV7-6; D gene: TRBD2; clone size: .; J gene: TRBJ2-3; CDR3 protein: CASSPGGEADTQYF; CDR3 DNA: TGTGCCAGCAGCCCCGGGGGGGAAGCAGATACGCAGTATTTT
V gene: TRBV28; D gene: TRBD2; clone size: .; J gene: TRBJ2-7; CDR3 protein: CASSSQGVAGVYEQYF; CDR3 DNA: TGTGCCAGCAGTTCCCAAGGGGTAGCGGGAGTGTACGAGCAGTACTTC
V gene: TRBV20-1; D gene: TRBD2; clone size: .; J gene: TRBJ2-3; CDR3 protein: CSTGGLTRTDTQYF; CDR3 DNA: TGCAGTACGGGGGGGTTGACCCGGACAGATACGCAGTATTTT
V gene: TRBV20-1; D gene: .; clone size: .; J gene: TRBJ1-1; CDR3 protein: CRAGRPARNTEAFF; CDR3 DNA: TGCAGAGCAGGCAGGCCTGCTAGGAACACTGAAGCTTTCTTT
V gene: TRBV24-1; D gene: .; clone size: few; J gene: TRBJ2-3; CDR3 protein: CATSDQAGVDTQYF; CDR3 DNA: TGTGCCACCAGTGACCAGGCAGGGGTTGATACGCAGTATTTT
V gene: TRBV9; D gene: .; clone size: .; J gene: TRBJ2-3; CDR3 protein: CASSVGGRAGDTQYF; CDR3 DNA: TGTGCCAGCAGCGTAGGGGGCAGGGCAGGAGATACGCAGTATTTT
V gene: TRBV7-2; D gene: TRBD1; clone size: few; J gene: TRBJ2-1; CDR3 protein: CASSSGGQRNNEQFF; CDR3 DNA: TGTGCCAGCAGCTCAGGGGGCCAGAGAAACAATGAGCAGTTCTTC
V gene: TRBV20-1; D gene: .; clone size: few; J gene: TRBJ1-1; CDR3 protein: CSARAPLGARTNTEAFF; CDR3 DNA: TGCAGTGCTAGAGCTCCTCTCGGGGCAAGAACGAACACTGAAGCTTTCTTT
V gene: TRBV20-1; D gene: .; clone size: .; J gene: TRBJ1-5; CDR3 protein: CGARGLELVGGSNQPQHF; CDR3 DNA: TGCGGTGCTAGAGGTCTCGAGTTAGTTGGGGGGAGCAATCAGCCCCAGCATTTT
V gene: TRBV5-1; D gene: TRBD2; clone size: .; J gene: TRBJ2-7; CDR3 protein: CASSGGTSGGVSYEQYF; CDR3 DNA: TGCGCCAGCAGCGGAGGGACTAGCGGGGGAGTATCCTACGAGCAGTACTTC
V gene: TRBV6-5; D gene: TRBD2; clone size: many; J gene: TRBJ2-1; CDR3 protein: CASGNSGGVYNEQFF; CDR3 DNA: TGTGCCAGCGGGAATAGCGGGGGGGTTTACAATGAGCAGTTCTTC
V gene: TRBV2; D gene: TRBD1; clone size: .; J gene: TRBJ1-2; CDR3 protein: CASSTGQEFYYGYTF; CDR3 DNA: TGTGCCAGCAGTACCGGACAGGAGTTCTACTATGGCTACACCTTC
V gene: TRBV11-2; D gene: .; clone size: .; J gene: TRBJ2-5; CDR3 protein: CASSLIPGPETQYF; CDR3 DNA: TGTGCCAGCAGCTTAATCCCTGGTCCAGAGACCCAGTACTTC
V gene: TRBV20-1; D gene: .; clone size: few; J gene: TRBJ2-5; CDR3 protein: CSANMWTVREKETQYF; CDR3 DNA: TGCAGTGCTAACATGTGGACGGTCAGGGAAAAAGAGACCCAGTACTTC
V gene: TRBV19; D gene: .; clone size: .; J gene: TRBJ2-7; CDR3 protein: CASMKTVLSYEQYF; CDR3 DNA: TGTGCCAGTATGAAGACAGTCCTCTCCTACGAGCAGTACTTC
V gene: TRBV7-2; D gene: .; clone size: .; J gene: TRBJ1-1; CDR3 protein: CASSLPAGRHTEAFF; CDR3 DNA: TGTGCCAGCAGCCTCCCGGCGGGCCGACACACTGAAGCTTTCTTT
V gene: TRBV29-1; D gene: .; clone size: .; J gene: TRBJ2-7; CDR3 protein: CSARGWLSNEQYF; CDR3 DNA: TGCAGCGCCCGAGGTTGGCTCAGCAACGAGCAGTACTTC
V gene: TRBV29-1; D gene: .; clone size: .; J gene: TRBJ1-1; CDR3 protein: CSVTLGLLNTEAFF; CDR3 DNA: TGCAGCGTCACACTGGGACTTTTGAACACTGAAGCTTTCTTT